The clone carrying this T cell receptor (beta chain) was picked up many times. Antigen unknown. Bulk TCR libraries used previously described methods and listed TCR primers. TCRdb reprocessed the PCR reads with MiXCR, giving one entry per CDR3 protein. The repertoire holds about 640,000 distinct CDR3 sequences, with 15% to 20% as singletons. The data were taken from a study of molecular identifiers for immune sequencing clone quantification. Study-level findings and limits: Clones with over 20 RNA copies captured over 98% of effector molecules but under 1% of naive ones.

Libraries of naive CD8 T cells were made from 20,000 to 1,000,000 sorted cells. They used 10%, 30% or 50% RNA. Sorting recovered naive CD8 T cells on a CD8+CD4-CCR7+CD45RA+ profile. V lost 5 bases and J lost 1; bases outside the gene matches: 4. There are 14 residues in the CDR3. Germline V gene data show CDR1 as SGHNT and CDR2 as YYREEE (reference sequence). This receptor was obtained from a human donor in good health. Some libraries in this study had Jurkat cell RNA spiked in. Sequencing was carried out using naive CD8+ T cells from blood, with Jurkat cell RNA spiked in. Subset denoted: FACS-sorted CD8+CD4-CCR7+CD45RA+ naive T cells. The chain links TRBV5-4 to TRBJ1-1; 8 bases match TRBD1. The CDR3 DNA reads TGTGCCAGCAGTTACGGGACAGGGAACACTGAAGCTTTCTTT. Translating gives CASSYGTGNTEAFF.